What follows is one T cell receptor beta chain and its context. Its antigen is unknown. TCRdb's table, derived via immunoSEQ multiplex PCR, lists solely in-frame clones and lacks some. This sample has about 100,000 clones; just under 95% occur once, and the top ten carry 1% to 1.5%. The sample originates from a study of siplizumab effects on memory and regulatory T cells. The CDR3 has 14 residues. V lost 2 bases and J 3 bases, leaving 9 bases between the germline ends. Germline CDR1 and CDR2: LGHNT and FRNRAP. Whole-study results and caveats: Mappable alloreactive CD4+ clones came from Treg cells less than 70% of the time on average with siplizumab, against under 30% in controls. Greater diversity than memory cells seemed evident in naive T cells, which also appeared to be major alloresponse contributors. It was not possible to assign a naive or memory phenotype to roughly 75-97% of proliferating CD4+ or CD8+ clones. Whether the proliferating Tregs (from siplizumab cultures) were suppressive was not confirmed.

The TCR comes from a human donor in good health. Sequencing was carried out using non-Treg CD4+ T cells sorted from blood. The rearrangement uses TRBV12-5 and TRBJ2-3, with D uncertain. This CDR3 is CASGLRSATDTQYF. For the CDR3, the DNA is TGTGCTAGTGGTTTGAGATCAGCAACAGATACGCAGTATTTT.